The 27 T cell receptor beta chains presented below share a single source sample, sequenced in a study of identical twins. TCRdb fed the 5' RACE reads into MiXCR, producing one record per CDR3 protein. Altogether 400,000 to 600,000 distinct CDR3 sequences are present, 20% to 25% being singletons, with the ten largest covering 0.48%. The sample was also linked to a second study, of yellow fever vaccine responses in identical twins.

The source material was CD4+ T cells sorted from blood. The receptors were gathered from a woman between 18 and 29 years old in good health.

The chain has TRBV11-2 and TRBJ2-1, with 9 bases that match TRBD2. Germline CDR1 is SGHAT and CDR2 is FQNNGV. CDR3 size: 20 residues. Losses at the gene ends were 0 bases for V and 0 bases for J; bases not matched to a gene: 12. The CDR3 sequence: CASSLDERGAETRSYNEQFF. The CDR3 coding sequence is TGTGCCAGCAGCTTAGACGAGCGGGGGGCCGAAACCCGCTCCTACAATGAGCAGTTCTTC.

The gene calls are TRBV6-4 and TRBJ2-1; D may be TRBD1 or TRBD2 (5 bases each). CDR1 and CDR2 from the germline V gene are MRHNA and SNTAGT. The CDR3 is 15 amino acids. Trimming pared 4 bases from V and 6 bases from J, leaving 16 bases between. The CDR3 DNA reads as TGTGCCAGCAGTGGGGTCCACTATGGGGGCAATGAGCAGTTCTTC. Protein: CASSGVHYGGNEQFF.

This clonotype was counted once. The rearrangement links TRBV11-3 to TRBJ2-1, with TRBD2 as a possible D gene (7 bases). The CDR3 length is 16 residues. Trimming stripped 1 base from V and 4 bases from J, with 14 bases between. CDR1 is SGHNT, CDR2 YENEEA, per germline. CDR3 bases: TGTGCCAGCAGCTTAGGTGGGGGGGCCGGGTACAATGAGCAGTTCTTC. Its translation is CASSLGGGAGYNEQFF.

The J gene is TRBJ1-1, the V gene TRBV25-1, with D unresolved. Trimming removed 3 bases from V and 4 bases from J, with 12 bases in between. Looked up from germline, CDR1 is MGHDK and CDR2 is SYGVNS. This CDR3 has 14 residues. The CDR3 coding sequence is TGTGCCAGCAGTGACGCGGGTCGGGGCACTGAAGCTTTCTTT. It encodes CASSDAGRGTEAFF.

Many counts were recorded for this clonotype. The chain combines TRBV5-1 with TRBJ2-6; D remains unclear. V dropped 0 bases and J dropped 0 bases, with 4 bases sitting between them. The CDR3 has 15 amino acids. Germline V gene sequence: CDR1 SGHRS, CDR2 YFSETQ. The DNA of the CDR3 is TGCGCCAGCAGCTTGGGGAGCTCTGGGGCCAACGTCCTGACTTTC. It yields the protein CASSLGSSGANVLTF.

V is TRBV9 and J is TRBJ2-5; D gene uncertain. Trimming took off 3 bases at V and 5 bases at J, with 14 bases between the two ends. Per the germline V gene, CDR1 is SGDLS and CDR2 is YYNGEE. This CDR3 has 14 amino acids. The CDR3 DNA is TGTGCCAGCAGCGCACCCTCGTCTTGGGAGACCCAGTACTTC. This encodes CASSAPSSWETQYF. The full variable domain, its missing parts supplied by reference TRBV9 and TRBJ2-5, is DSGVTQTPKHLITATGQRVTLRCSPRSGDLSVYWYQQSLDQGLQFLIQYYNGEERAKGNILERFSAQQFPDLHSELNLSSLELGDSALYFCASSAPSSWETQYFGPGTRLLVL.

This clonotype was found a few times. This chain connects TRBV28 to TRBJ2-1; the D gene could be TRBD1 or TRBD2 (5 bases each). The CDR3 contains 16 residues. The ends were cut back, 6 bases at V and 4 bases at J, with 19 bases in the middle. Germline values: CDR1 MDHEN, CDR2 SYDVKM. This CDR3 is CASRPLPGTKYNEQFF. The DNA for the CDR3 is TGTGCCAGCAGGCCCCTCCCCGGGACGAAATACAATGAGCAGTTCTTC.

A few counts support this clonotype. The rearrangement uses TRBV11-2 and TRBJ1-6; TRBD1 aligns across 7 bases. With 6 bases clipped from V and 7 bases from J, the junction kept 6 bases outside the gene matches. CDR3 length equals 14 residues. Germline CDR1 is SGHAT and CDR2 is FQNNGV. CDR3 in amino acids: CASSQGQQNSPLHF. For the CDR3, the DNA is TGTGCCAGCAGTCAGGGACAGCAAAATTCACCCCTCCACTTT.

Notes on this clonotype: At one end, the junction sequence differs from germline, possibly due to a read error. The chain uses TRBV5-1 and TRBJ2-7; D gene unclear. This CDR3 has 13 residues. CDR1 and CDR2 from the germline V gene are SGHRS and YFSETQ. Here the CDR3 reads CASCLAGGYEQYF. Written as DNA, the CDR3 is TGCGCCAGCTGCTTGGCTGGCGGCTACGAGCAGTACTTC.

The chain couples TRBV5-6 to TRBJ2-7; 8 bases are a match to TRBD1. The V gene end was trimmed by 5 bases and the J gene end by 1 base; junction bases not matched to a gene: 11. In germline, CDR1 is SGHDT, CDR2 YYEEEE. The CDR3 is 16 residues long. The CDR3: CASSPRGTGLSYEQYV. CDR3 in DNA: TGTGCCAGCAGTCCAAGGGGGACAGGTCTTTCCTACGAGCAGTACGTC.

The chain is built from TRBV7-2 and TRBJ2-5, with 11 bases that match TRBD2. Losses at the gene ends were 1 base for V and 3 bases for J; bases not matched to a gene: 1. The CDR3 runs to 15 residues. Germline loops: CDR1 SGHTA, CDR2 FQGNSA. The CDR3 here is CASSLVLAGEETQYF. The CDR3 nucleotides read TGTGCCAGCAGCTTAGTACTAGCGGGGGAAGAGACCCAGTACTTC. The variable domain in full, with the rest retrieved from reference TRBV7-2 and TRBJ2-5, is GAGVSQSPSNKVTEKGKDVELRCDPISGHTALYWYRQSLGQGLEFLIYFQGNSAPDKSGLPSDRFSAERTGGSVSTLTIQRTQQEDSAVYLCASSLVLAGEETQYFGPGTRLLVL.

This sequence joins TRBV10-3 and TRBJ2-2, with 8 bases matching TRBD1. The CDR3 is 13 amino acids. Trimming removed 8 bases from V and 5 bases from J; junction bases left unmatched: 4. Germline V CDR1 and CDR2: ENHRY, SYGVKD. The CDR3 protein is CAIGGTGTGELFF. The CDR3 DNA reads TGTGCCATCGGGGGGACAGGAACCGGGGAGCTGTTTTTT.

The rearrangement uses TRBV12-3 or TRBV12-4 and TRBJ1-2; D is unresolved. The CDR3 contains 15 residues. V was pared by 7 bases and J by 4 bases, with 19 bases between. The CDR3 loop is CASTSYLEYGYGYTF. The CDR3 DNA is TGTGCCAGCACTTCTTATTTGGAGTATGGCTATGGCTACACCTTC.

The table lists this clonotype with many counts. The V call is TRBV12-3 or TRBV12-4, the J call TRBJ2-2; 9 nucleotides match TRBD1. CDR3 length equals 14 residues. The V and J ends lost 5 bases and 7 bases, in that order; junction bases with no gene match: 5. The CDR3 DNA reads as TGTGCCAGCAGTCCTACAGGGGGCAACGGGGAGCTGTTTTTT. This translates into CASSPTGGNGELFF.

The genes are TRBV12-3 or TRBV12-4 and TRBJ2-2, with D uncertain. This CDR3 has 13 amino acids. The V and J ends lost 5 bases and 8 bases respectively, with 12 bases between them. CDR3 sequence: CASSPREEGELFF. Written as DNA, the CDR3 is TGTGCCAGCAGTCCGAGAGAGGAAGGGGAGCTGTTTTTT.

The rearrangement uses TRBV5-6 and TRBJ2-7, with D unclear. The length of the CDR3 is 12 residues. Trimming took 1 base from V and 4 from J, leaving 6 bases between them. From germline, CDR1 is SGHDT and CDR2 YYEEEE. The CDR3 is CASSLLTYEQYF. The DNA for the CDR3 is TGTGCCAGCAGCTTGTTGACGTACGAGCAGTACTTC.

The genes are TRBV28 and TRBJ1-5; 7 bases agree with TRBD1. CDR1 MDHEN and CDR2 SYDVKM come from the germline V gene. V lost 9 bases and J lost 4; bases outside the gene matches: 9. The CDR3 spans 14 residues. The CDR3 DNA follows: TGTGCCAGTGTCCGGGACAGCCCTAATCAGCCCCAGCATTTT. As protein: CASVRDSPNQPQHF.

The rearrangement links TRBV3-1 to TRBJ2-2; D is undetermined. Per the germline V gene, CDR1 is LGHDT and CDR2 is YNNKEL (reference sequence). V was cut by 2 bases and J by 8 bases, with 12 bases left in between. This CDR3 has 14 amino acids. CDR3 region: CASSQLLDGGELFF. As DNA, the CDR3 is TGTGCCAGCAGCCAATTATTGGACGGGGGGGAGCTGTTTTTT.

This clonotype was observed a few times. The chain employs TRBV20-1 and TRBJ2-1; 9 bases agree with TRBD2. Germline-derived CDR1 and CDR2 are DFQATT and SNEGSKA (reference sequence). Trimming at V came to 1 base and at J to 4 bases, leaving 5 bases not matched to a gene. The CDR3 runs 15 residues. This CDR3 reads CSARVLAGKYNEQFF. In DNA, the CDR3 is TGCAGTGCTAGAGTGCTAGCGGGAAAGTACAATGAGCAGTTCTTC.

The chain combines TRBV11-2 with TRBJ2-1, with 10 bases identical to TRBD2. This CDR3 contains 15 residues. With 0 bases clipped from V and 10 bases from J, the junction kept 6 bases outside the gene matches. Germline-derived CDR1 and CDR2 are SGHAT and FQNNGV. Written as DNA, the CDR3 is TGTGCCAGCAGCTTAGATGGACTAGCGGTGGGGGAGCAGTTCTTC. It specifies CASSLDGLAVGEQFF. Drawing the rest from reference TRBV11-2 and TRBJ2-1, the complete variable domain is EAGVAQSPRYKIIEKRQSVAFWCNPISGHATLYWYQQILGQGPKLLIQFQNNGVVDDSQLPKDRFSAERLKGVDSTLKIQPAKLEDSAVYLCASSLDGLAVGEQFFGPGTRLTVL.

V gene TRBV7-8 combines with J gene TRBJ1-6; 7 bases are a match to TRBD1. Germline loops: CDR1 SGHVS, CDR2 FQNEAQ. The CDR3 is 16 amino acids. The V segment lost 5 bases and the J segment 4 bases; nucleotides outside the gene matches: 8. The CDR3 DNA reads TGTGCCAGCAGCCCTCGGGACAGAGGATATAATTCACCCCTCCACTTT. This gives the protein CASSPRDRGYNSPLHF.

This clonotype was recorded a few times. V and J are TRBV10-3 and TRBJ1-1, with 10 bases lining up with TRBD1. Germline V gene sequence: CDR1 ENHRY, CDR2 SYGVKD. V trimming: 4 bases; J trimming: 1 base; junction bases outside the gene matches: 3. The CDR3 runs 15 residues. The CDR3, as DNA: TGTGCCATCAGTGGACGGACAGGGGGGAACACTGAAGCTTTCTTT. Its protein is CAISGRTGGNTEAFF.

This chain links TRBV19 with TRBJ2-7; TRBD2 aligns across 7 bases. The CDR3 is made up of 16 amino acids. Germline CDR1 reads LNHDA; CDR2 reads SQIVND (reference sequence). Unmatched junction bases numbered 16, after V lost 9 bases and J lost 2 bases. Here the CDR3 DNA reads TGTGCCAGCAGCTTGTCGGGGGGAGGGCCCACCTACGAGCAGTACTTC. Protein product: CASSLSGGGPTYEQYF. Full variable domain (outside the CDR3, taken from reference TRBV19 and TRBJ2-7): DGGITQSPKYLFRKEGQNVTLSCEQNLNHDAMYWYRQDPGQGLRLIYYSQIVNDFQKGDIAEGYSVSREKKESFPLTVTSAQKNPTAFYLCASSLSGGGPTYEQYFGPGTRLTVT.

This clonotype occurred many times. The CDR3 spells CASRNVRITDTQYF. The CDR3, as DNA: TGTGCCAGCAGGAATGTCAGGATCACAGATACGCAGTATTTT. The chain is built from TRBV7-8 and TRBJ2-3; no reliable D call. The germline gives CDR1 SGHVS, CDR2 FQNEAQ. The ends were cut back, 6 bases at V and 2 bases at J, with 12 bases in the middle. There are 14 residues in the CDR3. Combining the CDR3 with reference TRBV7-8 and TRBJ2-3 gives the whole variable domain GAGVSQSPRYKVAKRGQDVALRCDPISGHVSLFWYQQALGQGPEFLTYFQNEAQLDKSGLPSDRFFAERPEGSVSTLKIQRTQQEDSAVYLCASRNVRITDTQYFGPGTRLTVL.

This clonotype was found a few times. The V gene is TRBV29-1, the J gene TRBJ2-5, with 8 positions matching TRBD1. V shed 7 bases and J 4 bases; nucleotides not matched to a gene: 5. The CDR3 runs to 12 residues. Germline lookup yields CDR1 SQVTM and CDR2 ANQGSEA. CDR3 in amino acids: CSASTGAETQYF. The CDR3 nucleotides read TGCAGCGCATCGACAGGGGCAGAGACCCAGTACTTC.

The chain combines TRBV5-1 with TRBJ1-1; 9 bases map to TRBD1. The CDR3 totals 15 residues. The junction had 14 bases not matched to a gene; V was cut back by 3 bases and J by 11 bases. The germline V gene encodes CDR1 SGHRS and CDR2 YFSETQ. The CDR3 coding sequence is TGCGCCAGCAGCTCCCGGGACAGGGTGTACGCCGAGGCTTTCTTT. Encoded protein: CASSSRDRVYAEAFF.

The CDR3 nucleotides read TGCGCCAGCGGCACAATCGCGAACACCGGGGAGCTGTTTTTT. This encodes CASGTIANTGELFF. The genes are TRBV10-2 and TRBJ2-2; D is undetermined. Per the germline V gene, CDR1 is WSHSY and CDR2 is SAAADI. Trimming removed 8 bases at V and 0 bases at J, with 10 bases between. CDR3 length: 14 residues.